Below, one T cell receptor (beta chain) is given with its context. Its antigen remains unidentified. Base-call qualities are not available, and no considerably larger clone is one nucleotide away. Instrument used: Illumina HiSeq 1500. TCRdb trimmed public reads at Q25 via fastp, called clones via MiXCR and kept in-frame beta chains. Duplicate CDR3 protein sequences are folded into a single record with the most common DNA and genes. A total of 350,000 to 500,000 distinct CDR3 sequences appear in this sample, 30% to 40% of them only once. The ten top clones hold about 13% of the sample. The sample comes from a study of T cell repertoires in cytomegalovirus infection (dated by TCRdb to between 2018 and 2021). At the level of the whole study: Because public TCR beta signatures pointed to carriage of CMV infection together with the matching HLA type, the HLA type of each donor mattered for the analysis.

Results the study describes overall, beyond this receptor: The ex vivo response was dominated by HLA-C-restricted CMV-specific TCR beta clonotypes, which also provided the single most frequent clonotype in two of eight donors. Carriers of CMV infection plus the relevant HLA type were discriminated by the cumulative frequency of public TCR beta family members in the study cohort and in an independent approximately 360-donor cohort.

Its CDR3 holds 16 amino acids, cysteine through phenylalanine. Only the CDR3 DNA is retained, 48 bases long and in frame from the first base. CDR1 SGHNT and CDR2 YYREEE were looked up in the germline V gene (reference sequence). Between the V and J ends, shortened by 5 bases and 3 bases respectively, the junction contains 17 bases. This receptor was obtained from a human donor in good health (CMV status not recorded). Some clones in this sample may be carry-over from other donors' samples. The rearranged chain carries TRBV5-4 and TRBJ2-2; no D gene is confidently identified. The sample taken for sequencing was PBMCs. Read as DNA, the sequence is TGTGCCAGCAGGCCGGGCCTTCGGCACGACACCGGGGAGCTGTTTTTT. This sequence encodes CASRPGLRHDTGELFF.